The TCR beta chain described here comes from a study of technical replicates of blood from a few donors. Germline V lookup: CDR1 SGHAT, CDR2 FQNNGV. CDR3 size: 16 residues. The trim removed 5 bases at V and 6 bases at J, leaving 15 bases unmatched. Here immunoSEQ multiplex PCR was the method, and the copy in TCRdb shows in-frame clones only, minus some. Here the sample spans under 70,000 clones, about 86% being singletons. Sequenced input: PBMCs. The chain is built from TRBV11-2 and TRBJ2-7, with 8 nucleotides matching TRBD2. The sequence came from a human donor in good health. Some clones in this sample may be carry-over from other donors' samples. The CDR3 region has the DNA TGTGCCAGCAGCCTAGGTGCGGGAGGAAAAGGAGGCGAGCAGTACTTC. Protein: CASSLGAGGKGGEQYF.